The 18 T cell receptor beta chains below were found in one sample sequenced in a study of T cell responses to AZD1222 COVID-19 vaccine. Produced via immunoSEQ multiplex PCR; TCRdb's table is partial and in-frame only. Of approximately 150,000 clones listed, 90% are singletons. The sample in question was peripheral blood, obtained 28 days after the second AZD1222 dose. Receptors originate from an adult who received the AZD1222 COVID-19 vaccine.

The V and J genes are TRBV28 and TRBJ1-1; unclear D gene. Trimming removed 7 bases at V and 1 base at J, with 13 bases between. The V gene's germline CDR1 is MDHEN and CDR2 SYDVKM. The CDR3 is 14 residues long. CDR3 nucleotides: TGTGCCAGCACCCTCGGCTCTTGGAACACTGAAGCTTTCTTT. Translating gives CASTLGSWNTEAFF.

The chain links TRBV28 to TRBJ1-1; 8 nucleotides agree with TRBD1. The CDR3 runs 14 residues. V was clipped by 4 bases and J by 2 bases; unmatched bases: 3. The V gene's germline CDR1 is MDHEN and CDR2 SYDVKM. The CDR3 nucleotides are TGTGCCAGCAGTTCAGACAGGGGTAACACTGAAGCTTTCTTT. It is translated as CASSSDRGNTEAFF.

CDR3 sequence reads: CSASSGEREETQYF. DNA of the CDR3: TGCAGTGCTAGTTCCGGGGAGAGGGAAGAGACCCAGTACTTC. This chain joins TRBV20-1 and TRBJ2-5; D possibly corresponds to TRBD2 (5 bases). V was cut by 3 bases and J by 3 bases, with 14 bases left in between. This CDR3 spans 14 amino acids. CDR1 DFQATT and CDR2 SNEGSKA come from the germline V gene (reference sequence).

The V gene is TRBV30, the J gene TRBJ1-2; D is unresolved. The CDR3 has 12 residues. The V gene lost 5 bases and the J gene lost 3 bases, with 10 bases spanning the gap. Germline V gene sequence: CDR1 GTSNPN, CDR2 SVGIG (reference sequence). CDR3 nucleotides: TGTGCCTGGGCCTGGTTGGACTATGGCTACACCTTC. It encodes CAWAWLDYGYTF.

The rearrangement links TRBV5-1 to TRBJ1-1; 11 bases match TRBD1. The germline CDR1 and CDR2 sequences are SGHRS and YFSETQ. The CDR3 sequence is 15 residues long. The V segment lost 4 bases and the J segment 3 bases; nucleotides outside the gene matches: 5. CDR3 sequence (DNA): TGCGCCAGCAGCGGGGGACAGGGGGAGTACACTGAAGCTTTCTTT. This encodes CASSGGQGEYTEAFF.

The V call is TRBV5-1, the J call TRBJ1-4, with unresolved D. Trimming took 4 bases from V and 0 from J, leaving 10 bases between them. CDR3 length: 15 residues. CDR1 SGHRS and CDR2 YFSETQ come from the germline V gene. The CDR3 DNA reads TGCGCCAGCAGCCCCCAAGCTTCAACTAATGAAAAACTGTTTTTT. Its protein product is CASSPQASTNEKLFF.

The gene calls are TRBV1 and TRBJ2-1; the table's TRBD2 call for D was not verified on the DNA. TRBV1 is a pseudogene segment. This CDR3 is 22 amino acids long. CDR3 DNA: TGCACCAGCAGCCAAGTAGTCCAAGCAACCACCCCAATAAAAAGCTCCTACAATGAGCAGTTCTTC. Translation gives CTSSQVVQATTPIKSSYNEQFF.

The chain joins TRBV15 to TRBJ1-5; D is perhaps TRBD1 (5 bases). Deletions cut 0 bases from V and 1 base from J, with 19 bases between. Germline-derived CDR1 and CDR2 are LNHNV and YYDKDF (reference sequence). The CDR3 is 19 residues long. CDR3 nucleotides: TGTGCCACCAGCAGAGATCTGGGCAGGGTAGGAGCAAGCAATCAGCCCCAGCATTTT. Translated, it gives CATSRDLGRVGASNQPQHF.

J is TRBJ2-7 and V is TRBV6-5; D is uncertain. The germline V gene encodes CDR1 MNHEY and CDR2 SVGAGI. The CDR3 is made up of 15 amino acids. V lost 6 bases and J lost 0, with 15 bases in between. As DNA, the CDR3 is TGTGCCAGCAGCCCCCTCCGGGCTAGCTCCTACGAGCAGTACTTC. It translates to CASSPLRASSYEQYF.

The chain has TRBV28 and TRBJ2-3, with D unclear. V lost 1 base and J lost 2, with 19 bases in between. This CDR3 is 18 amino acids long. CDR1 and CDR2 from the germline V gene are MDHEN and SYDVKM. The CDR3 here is CASSLSPGGQKDTDTQYF. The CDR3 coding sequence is TGTGCCAGCAGTTTATCTCCGGGCGGTCAGAAAGACACAGATACGCAGTATTTT.

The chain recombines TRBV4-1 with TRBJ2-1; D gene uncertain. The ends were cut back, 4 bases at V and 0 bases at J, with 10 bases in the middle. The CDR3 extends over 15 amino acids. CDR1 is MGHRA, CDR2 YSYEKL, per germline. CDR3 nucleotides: TGCGCCAGCAGCCCCAGTGATAGCTCCTACAATGAGCAGTTCTTC. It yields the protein CASSPSDSSYNEQFF.

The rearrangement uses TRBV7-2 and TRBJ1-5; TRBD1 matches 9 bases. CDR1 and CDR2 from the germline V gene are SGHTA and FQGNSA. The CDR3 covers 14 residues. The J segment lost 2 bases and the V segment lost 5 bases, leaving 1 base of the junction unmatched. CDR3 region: CASSRDRGNQPQHF. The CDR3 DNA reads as TGTGCCAGCAGCCGGGACAGGGGCAATCAGCCCCAGCATTTT.

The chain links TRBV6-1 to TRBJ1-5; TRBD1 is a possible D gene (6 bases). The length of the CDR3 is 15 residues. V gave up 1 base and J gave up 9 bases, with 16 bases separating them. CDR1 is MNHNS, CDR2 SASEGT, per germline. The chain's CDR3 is CASSEGGARARPQHF. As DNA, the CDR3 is TGTGCCAGCAGTGAAGGGGGGGCGCGGGCGCGGCCCCAGCATTTT.

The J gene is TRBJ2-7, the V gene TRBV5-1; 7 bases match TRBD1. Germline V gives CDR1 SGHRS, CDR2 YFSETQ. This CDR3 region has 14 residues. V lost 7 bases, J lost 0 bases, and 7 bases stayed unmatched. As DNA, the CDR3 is TGCGCCAGCCGGGACAGCCAAAGCTCCTACGAGCAGTACTTC. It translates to CASRDSQSSYEQYF.

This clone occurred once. This chain's CDR3 is CASSAPGARHEQYF. The DNA for the CDR3 is TGTGCCAGCAGTGCACCGGGCGCTCGGCACGAGCAGTACTTC. V gene TRBV28 combines with J gene TRBJ2-7; D uncertain. The germline gives CDR1 MDHEN, CDR2 SYDVKM. Trimming pared 5 bases from V and 5 bases from J, leaving 16 bases between. The CDR3 extends over 14 amino acids.

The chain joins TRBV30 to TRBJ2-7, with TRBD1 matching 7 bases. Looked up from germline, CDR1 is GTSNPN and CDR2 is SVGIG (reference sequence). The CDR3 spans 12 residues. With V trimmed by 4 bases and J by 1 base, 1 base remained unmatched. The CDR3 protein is CAWNRGSYEQYF. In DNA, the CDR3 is TGTGCCTGGAACAGGGGATCCTACGAGCAGTACTTC.

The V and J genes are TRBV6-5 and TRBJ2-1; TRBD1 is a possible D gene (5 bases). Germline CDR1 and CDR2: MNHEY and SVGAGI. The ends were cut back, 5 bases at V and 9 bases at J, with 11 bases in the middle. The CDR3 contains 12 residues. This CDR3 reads CASSPRQSEQFF. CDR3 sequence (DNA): TGTGCCAGCAGTCCCCGACAGAGTGAGCAGTTCTTC.

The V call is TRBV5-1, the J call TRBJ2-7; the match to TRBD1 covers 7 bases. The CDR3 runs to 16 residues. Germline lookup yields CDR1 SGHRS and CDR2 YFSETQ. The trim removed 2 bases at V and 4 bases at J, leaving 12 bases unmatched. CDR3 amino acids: CASSFTVQGRGYEQYF. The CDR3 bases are TGCGCCAGCAGCTTTACGGTACAGGGGAGAGGGTACGAGCAGTACTTC.